The 30 T cell receptor beta chains in this list originate from one sample, sequenced in a study of control samples from healthy donors and cancer patients. The method was immunoSEQ multiplex PCR; TCRdb's version includes in-frame clones alone and lacks a portion of them. The sample consists of 150,000 or so clones, over 85% of them appearing once. Sequenced material: blood. These receptors originate from a young man in good health.

The sample holds a few counts of this clone. The rearrangement links TRBV2 to TRBJ1-1, with D possibly being TRBD1 (5 bases). The CDR3 is 12 residues long. V was shortened by 6 bases and J by 11 bases, with 16 bases between the two germline ends. CDR1 and CDR2 (germline): SNHLY, FYNNEI. The CDR3 sequence is CASSGQGVAAFF. The CDR3 DNA sequence: TGTGCCAGCAGCGGACAAGGGGTCGCGGCTTTCTTT. The complete variable domain, with remaining parts taken from reference TRBV2 and TRBJ1-1, reads EPEVTQTPSHQVTQMGQEVILRCVPISNHLYFYWYRQILGQKVEFLVSFYNNEISEKSEIFDDQFSVERPDGSNFTLKIRSTKLEDSAMYFCASSGQGVAAFFGQGTRLTVV.

The rearrangement uses TRBV6-1 and TRBJ1-1; possible D gene TRBD1, 6 bases. Trimming removed 2 bases at V and 3 bases at J, with 7 bases between. The CDR3 covers 13 residues. Germline lookup yields CDR1 MNHNS and CDR2 SASEGT. CDR3 region: CASSEQGHTEAFF. CDR3 in DNA: TGTGCCAGCAGTGAACAGGGGCACACTGAAGCTTTCTTT.

The CDR3 sequence is CASSLAGLSNNEQFF. CDR3 DNA: TGTGCCAGCAGCTTGGCCGGCCTTTCGAACAATGAGCAGTTCTTC. The V and J genes are TRBV5-5 and TRBJ2-1; D is ambiguous. The CDR3 runs to 15 residues. Deletions cut 0 bases from V and 5 bases from J, with 12 bases between. Germline loops: CDR1 SGHKS, CDR2 YYEKEE (reference sequence).

The chain is built from TRBV2 and TRBJ1-5; no definite D call. CDR3 length: 12 residues. The germline CDR1 and CDR2 sequences are SNHLY and FYNNEI. The V gene lost 6 bases and the J gene lost 4 bases, with 7 bases spanning the gap. The CDR3 region is CASSDINQPQHF. Here the CDR3 DNA reads TGTGCCAGCAGCGATATAAATCAGCCCCAGCATTTT. Based on the CDR3 plus reference TRBV2 and TRBJ1-5, the full variable domain is EPEVTQTPSHQVTQMGQEVILRCVPISNHLYFYWYRQILGQKVEFLVSFYNNEISEKSEIFDDQFSVERPDGSNFTLKIRSTKLEDSAMYFCASSDINQPQHFGDGTRLSIL.

V and J are TRBV19 and TRBJ1-4; D is perhaps TRBD1 (6 bases). The germline V gene has CDR1 LNHDA and CDR2 SQIVND (reference sequence). CDR3 length: 15 amino acids. Trimming shortened V by 8 bases and J by 4 bases, and 17 bases separated the two germline ends. CDR3: CASRLPGVGNEKLFF. CDR3 DNA sequence: TGTGCCAGTCGACTGCCAGGGGTCGGTAATGAAAAACTGTTTTTT. The full variable domain, rest sourced from reference TRBV19 and TRBJ1-4, is DGGITQSPKYLFRKEGQNVTLSCEQNLNHDAMYWYRQDPGQGLRLIYYSQIVNDFQKGDIAEGYSVSREKKESFPLTVTSAQKNPTAFYLCASRLPGVGNEKLFFGSGTQLSVL.

The chain links TRBV4-2 to TRBJ1-2; D remains ambiguous. V lost 1 base and J 6 bases, leaving 15 bases between the germline ends. The CDR3 sequence is 15 residues long. The germline V gene encodes CDR1 LGHNA and CDR2 YNFKEQ. The CDR3 region is CASSQADWGGNGYTF. The CDR3 coding sequence is TGTGCCAGCAGCCAAGCCGATTGGGGAGGGAATGGCTACACCTTC.

Note on this clone: Other DNA sequences of this sample code for an identical CDR3. CDR3: CASRGSTDTQYF. The CDR3 bases are TGTGCCAGCAGGGGCAGCACAGATACGCAGTATTTT. This chain connects TRBV6-5 to TRBJ2-3; D gene unclear. Trimming left V 6 bases short and J 0 bases short, with 4 bases between. The length of the CDR3 is 12 residues. Germline CDR1 reads MNHEY; CDR2 reads SVGAGI.

This clone was detected only once. The V call is TRBV20-1, the J call TRBJ2-5; D ambiguous. CDR1 DFQATT and CDR2 SNEGSKA come from the germline V gene (reference sequence). The CDR3 loop spans 10 amino acids. Trimming removed 3 bases at V and 7 bases at J, with 6 bases between. The CDR3 region is CSASYGTQYF. In DNA, the CDR3 is TGCAGTGCTAGTTATGGGACCCAGTACTTC.

This chain connects TRBV6-5 to TRBJ2-7; perhaps TRBD1 as D (5 bases). Germline assignment: CDR1 MNHEY and CDR2 SVGAGI. This CDR3 contains 11 residues. Trimming stripped 9 bases from V and 5 bases from J, with 11 bases between. This CDR3 is CASRRGHEQYF. The CDR3 DNA follows: TGTGCCAGTAGAAGGGGCCACGAGCAGTACTTC.

In its sample, this clone was seen once. Written as DNA, the CDR3 is TGCAGCGTTGACCTTCCCTCCTACAATGAGCAGTTCTTC. Translated, it gives CSVDLPSYNEQFF. J is TRBJ2-1 and V is TRBV29-1; D not certain. The CDR3 consists of 13 residues. V lost 3 bases and J 0 bases, leaving 6 bases between the germline ends. Germline assignment: CDR1 SQVTM and CDR2 ANQGSEA.

The chain links TRBV7-9 to TRBJ2-7; TRBD1 agrees at 9 bases. The germline CDR1 and CDR2 sequences are SEHNR and FQNEAQ (reference sequence). V trimming: 4 bases; J trimming: 3 bases; junction bases outside the gene matches: 13. CDR3 length: 17 residues. CDR3 nucleotides: TGTGCCAGCAGCTCCACCCTCCGGACAGGGGAGAACTACGAGCAGTACTTC. Protein: CASSSTLRTGENYEQYF.

J is TRBJ1-2 and V is TRBV27; the D gene is possibly TRBD1 (5 bases). V was cut by 2 bases and J by 4 bases, with 11 bases left in between. Germline CDR1 MNHEY, CDR2 SMNVEV (reference sequence). This CDR3 region has 14 residues. CDR3: CASSLKRGFYGYTF. CDR3 nucleotide sequence: TGTGCCAGCAGTTTAAAGAGGGGCTTCTATGGCTACACCTTC.

This chain joins TRBV7-9 and TRBJ2-3; D is ambiguous. With 5 bases removed from V and 4 bases from J, the gap between germline ends came to 13 bases. There are 14 residues in the CDR3. CDR1 is SEHNR, CDR2 FQNEAQ, per germline (reference sequence). CDR3 region: CASSRQNKADTQYF. The CDR3 DNA is TGTGCCAGCAGCCGGCAGAATAAGGCAGATACGCAGTATTTT.

The chain carries TRBV12-5 and TRBJ1-4, with D perhaps matching TRBD1 (5 bases). CDR1 and CDR2 (germline): LGHNT, FRNRAP. Trimming cost V 6 bases and J 8 bases, with 16 bases left between them. CDR3 length equals 14 residues. CDR3 bases: TGTGCTAGTGGGGGGGTTAGGGTAGACGAAAAACTGTTTTTT. Its translation: CASGGVRVDEKLFF.

The V gene is TRBV4-2, the J gene TRBJ1-2; D call uncertain. From germline, CDR1 is LGHNA and CDR2 YNFKEQ. This CDR3 spans 14 amino acids. Trimming stripped 1 base from V and 4 bases from J, with 10 bases between. CDR3 coding DNA: TGTGCCAGCAGCCAAGGTACGGAGACCTATGGCTACACCTTC. It yields the protein CASSQGTETYGYTF.

V gene TRBV15 combines with J gene TRBJ1-4; no reliable D call. Trimming pared 5 bases from V and 8 bases from J, leaving 6 bases between. This CDR3 comprises 11 residues. The germline V gene has CDR1 LNHNV and CDR2 YYDKDF (reference sequence). The CDR3 region has the DNA TGTGCCACCAGCTTGAGGGAAAAACTGTTTTTT. Its protein is CATSLREKLFF.

The chain joins TRBV24-1 to TRBJ2-1; D not certain. CDR3 length equals 18 residues. Germline V lookup: CDR1 KGHDR, CDR2 SFDVKD. V dropped 1 base and J dropped 2 bases, with 17 bases sitting between them. CDR3 loop: CATSDLPPGYPPYNEQFF. The CDR3 region has the DNA TGTGCCACCAGTGATTTACCCCCCGGGTATCCCCCCTACAATGAGCAGTTCTTC.

This chain connects TRBV7-9 to TRBJ1-1; no reliable D call. Germline values: CDR1 SEHNR, CDR2 FQNEAQ (reference sequence). V was shortened by 4 bases and J by 6 bases, with 18 bases between the two germline ends. The CDR3 is made up of 15 amino acids. The CDR3 coding sequence is TGTGCCAGCAGCTCAGAACGCCTACGGGTTCCTGAAGCTTTCTTT. Protein: CASSSERLRVPEAFF.

The genes are TRBV5-5 and TRBJ2-2; 9 positions match TRBD2. The germline CDR1 and CDR2 sequences are SGHKS and YYEKEE (reference sequence). With V trimmed by 3 bases and J by 4 bases, 7 bases remained unmatched. There are 16 residues in the CDR3. CDR3 coding DNA: TGTGCCAGCAGCTCTAGCGGGAAAATGGGCACCGGGGAGCTGTTTTTT. Translating gives CASSSSGKMGTGELFF.

This clone was observed a single time. The chain has TRBV28 and TRBJ2-5; TRBD2 aligns across 7 bases. Germline CDR1 is MDHEN and CDR2 is SYDVKM. The junction had 18 bases not matched to a gene; V was cut back by 4 bases and J by 10 bases. The length of the CDR3 is 16 residues. The CDR3 coding sequence is TGTGCCAGCAGTTACCCCAGGCGGGGGTCCATAGTAGTCCAGTACTTC. This codes for CASSYPRRGSIVVQYF.

The V gene is TRBV6-5, the J gene TRBJ1-6; no definite D call. The CDR3 totals 13 residues. CDR1 and CDR2 (germline): MNHEY, SVGAGI. Trimming shortened V by 2 bases and J by 9 bases, and 8 bases separated the two germline ends. The DNA of the CDR3 is TGTGCCAGCAGTTACGGAGTCAGTTCACCCCTCCACTTT. It yields the protein CASSYGVSSPLHF.

The chain uses TRBV12-3 or TRBV12-4 and TRBJ1-3; D gene ambiguous. CDR3 length equals 13 residues. V dropped 10 bases and J dropped 4 bases, with 14 bases sitting between them. In DNA, the CDR3 is TGTGCCACCAGCTTGGCGGGAGGAAACACCATATATTTT. Translated: CATSLAGGNTIYF.

The chain combines TRBV3-1 (or the pseudogene TRBV3-2) with TRBJ1-2; TRBD1 matches at 7 bases. Looked up from germline, CDR1 is LGHDT and CDR2 is YNNKEL (reference sequence). CDR3 size: 13 residues. The trim removed 4 bases at V and 4 bases at J, leaving 3 bases unmatched. CDR3 in amino acids: CASSPGTVYGYTF. CDR3 DNA: TGTGCCAGCAGCCCGGGGACAGTCTATGGCTACACCTTC.

This chain connects TRBV28 to TRBJ2-3; 11 nucleotides agree with TRBD2. This CDR3 region has 16 residues. From germline, CDR1 is MDHEN and CDR2 SYDVKM. V shed 6 bases and J 6 bases; nucleotides not matched to a gene: 11. DNA for the CDR3: TGTGCCAGCAGCCTGGTTAGCGGGAGGGCGGGGGATACGCAGTATTTT. Translating gives CASSLVSGRAGDTQYF.

The gene calls are TRBV4-1 and TRBJ2-1; D gene unclear. V shed 1 base and J shed 10 bases, with 14 bases lying between them. Germline-derived CDR1 and CDR2 are MGHRA and YSYEKL. The CDR3 is 14 amino acids. Written as DNA, the CDR3 is TGCGCCAGCAGCCAAGGCCCCGGGCTCGCAGAGCAGTTCTTC. Translating gives CASSQGPGLAEQFF.

V and J are TRBV6-4 and TRBJ1-1; D uncertain. CDR1 is MRHNA and CDR2 is SNTAGT in the germline V gene. The CDR3 runs to 11 residues. V lost 10 bases and J 1 base, leaving 7 bases between the germline ends. Written as DNA, the CDR3 is TGTGCCAACAAGTGGAACACTGAAGCTTTCTTT. Residues: CANKWNTEAFF.

The V and J genes are TRBV24-1 and TRBJ2-1, with 8 nucleotides matching TRBD1. Losses at the gene ends were 5 bases for V and 4 bases for J; bases not matched to a gene: 9. This CDR3 contains 16 residues. Looked up from germline, CDR1 is KGHDR and CDR2 is SFDVKD. The CDR3 nucleotides are TGTGCCACCAGTGCCGCCGGGACAGGAACGTACAATGAGCAGTTCTTC. It translates to CATSAAGTGTYNEQFF.

The chain is built from TRBV7-9 and TRBJ1-1; perhaps TRBD1 as D (6 bases). The CDR3 is made up of 16 amino acids. With 2 bases removed from V and 2 bases from J, the gap between germline ends came to 15 bases. The V gene's germline CDR1 is SEHNR and CDR2 FQNEAQ (reference sequence). The CDR3 nucleotides read TGTGCCAGCAGCTTATACCCCGACGGGGGCAACACTGAAGCTTTCTTT. Protein product: CASSLYPDGGNTEAFF.

The genes are TRBV24-1 and TRBJ2-1, with 10 bases lining up with TRBD2. The junction had 6 bases not matched to a gene; V was cut back by 5 bases and J by 3 bases. There are 16 residues in the CDR3. Per germline, CDR1 KGHDR and CDR2 SFDVKD. The CDR3: CATSGLTSGIYNEQFF. The CDR3 DNA reads as TGTGCCACCAGTGGCCTTACTAGCGGGATCTACAATGAGCAGTTCTTC.

The chain recombines TRBV12-3 or TRBV12-4 with TRBJ2-1, with D unresolved. The V gene lost 6 bases and the J gene lost 4 bases, with 7 bases spanning the gap. The CDR3 is 12 amino acids. CDR3 coding DNA: TGTGCCAGCAGCCACCCATACAATGAGCAGTTCTTC. It encodes CASSHPYNEQFF.